The 18 T cell receptor beta chains given below trace back to one sample, sequenced in a study of shared T cell receptors in the human thymus. The method was immunoSEQ multiplex PCR; TCRdb's version includes in-frame clones alone and lacks a portion of them. Here the sample spans 650,000 to 950,000 clones, 80% to 90% being singletons. These data were also reused for a study on human thymus T cells.

The sequenced material came from thymocytes. The receptors derive from a girl less than two years old with a congenital heart defect.

The chain carries TRBV5-6 and TRBJ2-3; D possibly corresponds to TRBD2 (5 bases). Germline V gene data show CDR1 as SGHDT and CDR2 as YYEEEE. The CDR3 totals 13 residues. Trimming left V 7 bases short and J 5 bases short, with 14 bases between. The CDR3 protein is CASYPPGVDTQYF. The DNA for the CDR3 is TGTGCCAGCTATCCCCCCGGGGTAGATACGCAGTATTTT.

A few counts support this clone. This chain joins TRBV5-1 and TRBJ2-3, with D tentatively TRBD1 (6 bases). Per the germline V gene, CDR1 is SGHRS and CDR2 is YFSETQ. The CDR3 length is 19 residues. V was pared by 1 base and J by 2 bases, with 23 bases between. The CDR3 region is CASSLSQGRQVDLTDTQYF. CDR3 in DNA: TGCGCCAGCAGCTTGTCTCAGGGGCGGCAGGTGGACCTCACAGATACGCAGTATTTT.

The chain couples TRBV19 to TRBJ2-1; the match to TRBD2 covers 11 bases. The CDR3 runs to 17 residues. V lost 1 base and J lost 4; bases outside the gene matches: 6. Germline lookup yields CDR1 LNHDA and CDR2 SQIVND (reference sequence). CDR3 residues: CASSIGRGLAEYNEQFF. The CDR3 nucleotides read TGTGCCAGTAGTATAGGTAGGGGACTAGCGGAATACAATGAGCAGTTCTTC.

The chain joins TRBV4-1 to TRBJ1-2; 9 bases are a match to TRBD1. The CDR3 length is 14 residues. Germline values: CDR1 MGHRA, CDR2 YSYEKL. V dropped 2 bases and J dropped 4; count of bases not matched to a gene: 2. The CDR3, as DNA: TGCGCCAGCAGCCAAACAGGGGGCTGCTATGGCTACACCTTC. It yields the protein CASSQTGGCYGYTF.

The chain has TRBV5-1 and TRBJ1-1; 9 nucleotides align to TRBD1. Trimming cost V 4 bases and J 2 bases; bases outside gene matches: 6. Germline lookup yields CDR1 SGHRS and CDR2 YFSETQ. This CDR3 comprises 15 residues. The CDR3: CASSLGTGKNTEAFF. For the CDR3, the DNA is TGCGCCAGCAGCCTGGGGACAGGGAAAAACACTGAAGCTTTCTTT.

The rearrangement joins TRBV5-6 to TRBJ1-5; D may be TRBD1 (6 bases). Trimming shortened V by 1 base and J by 1 base, and 21 bases separated the two germline ends. Germline V gives CDR1 SGHDT, CDR2 YYEEEE. The CDR3 runs 19 residues. The CDR3 DNA follows: TGTGCCAGCAGCTTGACGAACAGGGCAGGGGATCCCAGCAATCAGCCCCAGCATTTT. Its protein is CASSLTNRAGDPSNQPQHF.

This chain links TRBV5-1 with TRBJ1-1; D is unresolved. Trimming removed 5 bases from V and 8 bases from J, with 19 bases in between. The CDR3 loop spans 14 amino acids. Germline V gene data show CDR1 as SGHRS and CDR2 as YFSETQ. CDR3 in amino acids: CASSPRPRSREAFF. Written as DNA, the CDR3 is TGCGCCAGCAGTCCCCGCCCGAGGTCCCGAGAAGCTTTCTTT.

J is TRBJ1-1 and V is TRBV19; the D is unclear. From germline, CDR1 is LNHDA and CDR2 SQIVND (reference sequence). This CDR3 is built from 14 residues. V was cut by 11 bases and J by 1 base, with 17 bases left in between. The CDR3 spells CASSERERNTEAFF. CDR3 nucleotides: TGTGCCTCTTCTGAGAGGGAACGGAACACTGAAGCTTTCTTT.

The chain uses TRBV28 and TRBJ2-1; a possible D gene is TRBD2 (5 bases). CDR3 length: 17 amino acids. Germline-derived CDR1 and CDR2 are MDHEN and SYDVKM. V lost 3 bases to trimming and J lost 2 bases, with 17 bases between them. CDR3 bases: TGTGCCAGCAGTTTTCCCGGGATATCACAGCCCTACAATGAGCAGTTCTTC. This encodes CASSFPGISQPYNEQFF.

V usage is TRBV5-1 and J usage is TRBJ1-1; TRBD1 agrees at 8 bases. Germline V gene lookup returns CDR1 SGHRS and CDR2 YFSETQ. The trim removed 1 base at V and 3 bases at J, leaving 2 bases unmatched. The CDR3 runs to 14 residues. The CDR3 DNA reads TGCGCCAGCAGCTTGCAGGGGGCGGACACTGAAGCTTTCTTT. Amino acids: CASSLQGADTEAFF. Complete variable domain (other parts from reference TRBV5-1 and TRBJ1-1): KAGVTQTPRYLIKTRGQQVTLSCSPISGHRSVSWYQQTPGQGLQFLFEYFSETQRNKGNFPGRFSGRQFSNSRSEMNVSTLELGDSALYLCASSLQGADTEAFFGQGTRLTVV.

This clone was seen a handful of times. The chain recombines TRBV19 with TRBJ1-1, with a tentative D call TRBD1 (5 bases). The CDR3 is made up of 17 amino acids. V was pared by 4 bases and J by 1 base, with 19 bases between. Per the germline V gene, CDR1 is LNHDA and CDR2 is SQIVND (reference sequence). CDR3 nucleotides: TGTGCCAGTAGTACCGGGTTTCAACGGGGGAAGAACACTGAAGCTTTCTTT. Protein product: CASSTGFQRGKNTEAFF. The complete variable domain, with remaining parts taken from reference TRBV19 and TRBJ1-1, reads DGGITQSPKYLFRKEGQNVTLSCEQNLNHDAMYWYRQDPGQGLRLIYYSQIVNDFQKGDIAEGYSVSREKKESFPLTVTSAQKNPTAFYLCASSTGFQRGKNTEAFFGQGTRLTVV.

The J gene is TRBJ1-1, the V gene TRBV15; TRBD1 is a possible D gene (5 bases). Trimming stripped 7 bases from V and 1 base from J, with 19 bases between. Per the germline V gene, CDR1 is LNHNV and CDR2 is YYDKDF (reference sequence). The CDR3 sequence is 16 residues long. The CDR3 spells CATTLTRGTGNTEAFF. The CDR3, as DNA: TGTGCCACCACCCTAACCCGGGGGACGGGGAACACTGAAGCTTTCTTT. The full variable domain, in which reference TRBV15 and TRBJ1-1 provide the parts outside the CDR3, is DAMVIQNPRYQVTQFGKPVTLSCSQTLNHNVMYWYQQKSSQAPKLLFHYYDKDFNNEADTPDNFQSRRPNTSFCFLDIRSPGLGDTAMYLCATTLTRGTGNTEAFFGQGTRLTVV.

The chain joins TRBV4-2 to TRBJ2-2; TRBD2 matches at 7 bases. Germline assignment: CDR1 LGHNA and CDR2 YNFKEQ. This CDR3 comprises 17 residues. Trimming at V came to 4 bases and at J to 2 bases, leaving 10 bases not matched to a gene. In nucleotides, the CDR3 is TGTGCCAGCAGCCTTTCCACTAGCGAGATTAACACCGGGGAGCTGTTTTTT. It encodes CASSLSTSEINTGELFF.

The chain uses TRBV6-5 and TRBJ1-6; 7 bases align to TRBD1. Trimming removed 7 bases from V and 8 bases from J; junction bases left unmatched: 11. The CDR3 spans 15 residues. Germline CDR1 reads MNHEY; CDR2 reads SVGAGI. The CDR3 nucleotides read TGTGCCAGCACCAGGACAGGAATGAAGGATTCACCCCTCCACTTT. The encoded protein is CASTRTGMKDSPLHF.

Only a few counts were recorded for this clone. The chain combines TRBV19 with TRBJ2-2, with TRBD1 identical over 11 bases. There are 17 residues in the CDR3. CDR1 LNHDA and CDR2 SQIVND come from the germline V gene (reference sequence). Losses at the gene ends were 2 bases for V and 3 bases for J; bases not matched to a gene: 5. This chain's CDR3 is CASSIWDRGDYTGELFF. The CDR3 nucleotides are TGTGCCAGTAGTATATGGGACAGGGGGGATTACACCGGGGAGCTGTTTTTT.

This clone was seen a single time. The chain recombines TRBV4-3 with TRBJ2-7; the match to TRBD2 covers 7 bases. The CDR3 runs 15 residues. With V trimmed by 1 base and J by 3 bases, 6 bases remained unmatched. Germline V gene lookup returns CDR1 LGHNA and CDR2 YSLEER. CDR3 DNA sequence: TGCGCCAGCAGCCAAGGCCGAGCGGGGCACTACGAGCAGTACTTC. Amino acid sequence: CASSQGRAGHYEQYF.

This sequence joins TRBV9 and TRBJ2-1; 8 bases are a match to TRBD2. V gave up 6 bases and J gave up 3 bases; unmatched junction bases: 8. Germline values: CDR1 SGDLS, CDR2 YYNGEE. The CDR3 spans 15 residues. The CDR3 is CASTPSGGVYNEQFF. Written as DNA, the CDR3 is TGTGCCAGCACCCCTTCCGGGGGGGTCTACAATGAGCAGTTCTTC. The variable domain in full, completed from reference TRBV9 and TRBJ2-1, reads DSGVTQTPKHLITATGQRVTLRCSPRSGDLSVYWYQQSLDQGLQFLIQYYNGEERAKGNILERFSAQQFPDLHSELNLSSLELGDSALYFCASTPSGGVYNEQFFGPGTRLTVL.

This chain connects TRBV5-4 to TRBJ1-6; D unclear. The CDR3 consists of 18 residues. Germline-derived CDR1 and CDR2 are SGHNT and YYREEE (reference sequence). The germline V and J ends were trimmed by 2 bases and 0 bases, with 15 bases remaining between them. The DNA of the CDR3 is TGTGCCAGCAGCTTTACTATCATACGGAGCTCCTATAATTCACCCCTCCACTTT. This codes for CASSFTIIRSSYNSPLHF.